Reported below is one T cell receptor (beta chain). Germline CDR1 reads SNHLY; CDR2 reads FYNNEI. The CDR3 is made up of 14 amino acids. Trimming took off 4 bases at V and 1 base at J, with 7 bases between the two ends. Assay: immunoSEQ multiplex PCR; the TCRdb copy retains only in-frame clones and omits some. The sample has about 390,000 clones, around 87% seen once. This sample stems from a study of blood T cell repertoires in COVID-19. The chain carries TRBV2 and TRBJ2-2, with D uncertain. The sequence was collected from a woman aged 55-69 years with COVID-19, enrolled during active disease. The sequenced sample was peripheral blood. CDR3 region: CASSGLVNTGELFF. The DNA for the CDR3 is TGTGCCAGCAGTGGACTTGTGAACACCGGGGAGCTGTTTTTT.